This entry is about one TCR beta chain. As yet, its antigen is unknown. The data are from a study of graft-versus-host responses after intestinal transplantation. General study findings and limits: The authors found GvH clones in recipient marrow, some appearing first in ileum or blood.

The method was immunoSEQ multiplex PCR; TCRdb's version includes in-frame clones alone and lacks a portion of them. Of about 89,000 clones in the sample, approximately 92% were seen once. The V and J ends lost 7 bases and 0 bases respectively, with 11 bases between them. The CDR3 contains 14 residues. Germline V gene lookup returns CDR1 LNHDA and CDR2 SQIVND (reference sequence). The V gene is TRBV19, the J gene TRBJ2-3, with D unresolved. The sequence came from a human donor who received an intestinal transplant. The input for sequencing was unstimulated CD4+ T cells sorted from spleen or lymph node cells, taken before intestinal transplant. DNA of the CDR3: TGTGCCAGTAAGGTCTTTACTAGCACAGATACGCAGTATTTT. Its protein product is CASKVFTSTDTQYF.